Described below is a single T cell receptor (beta chain) sequence and its context. The specificity of this receptor is unknown. The record has no base qualities; no much larger clone is one base away. Measured from the cysteine to the phenylalanine, the CDR3 is 15 residues long. Solely the CDR3 DNA is kept, with 45 bases framed from the first base. The germline V gene yields KGHSH for CDR1 and LQKENI for CDR2. The germline ends are 17 bases apart after V is trimmed by 3 bases and J by 6 bases. The library was built by means of the immunoSEQ multiplex PCR assay. TCRdb mirrors the immuneACCESS table, restricted to in-frame sequences. Some clones are absent from its copies; in checked studies, under half trace to an unresolved V gene, and the reason for the others is unknown. Across this sample there are about 67,000 clones, with approximately 78% seen only once. The ten biggest clones cover roughly 6% of the sample.

The record originates from a study of PD-1 blockade in mismatch repair-deficient tumors (dated by TCRdb to the late 2010s). Background on the whole study: Between late 2013 and September 2016, the trial enrolled roughly 85 consecutive patients with over nine mismatch repair-deficient cancer types, every one of whom had been previously treated and was progressing. Tumor-associated T cell clones were tracked in the peripheral blood of patients responding to PD-1 blockade by deep sequencing of TCR CDR3 regions.

Mismatch repair deficiency in every enrolled patient was established by polymerase chain reaction or immunohistochemistry. TCR sequencing was carried out for a few patients who responded to pembrolizumab therapy. The phase II trial prospectively evaluated PD-1 blockade with pembrolizumab in advanced mismatch repair-deficient cancers, independent of tissue of origin. Serial peripheral blood T cell samples were collected before and at multiple times after starting PD-1 blockade. Blood sampling times were expressed in weeks after the first pembrolizumab dose. On the study overall, not on this receptor specifically: Rapid expansion after pembrolizumab followed by contraction, generally before radiologic responses, was shown by tumor-resident clones, which were often undetectable in blood before treatment.

Specimen: peripheral blood, collected 2 weeks after starting pembrolizumab. Rearrangement joined TRBV18 to TRBJ1-1, and TRBD1 may be the D gene, going by 6 matching bases. The clonotype was recovered from an adult with mismatch repair-deficient cancer. The CDR3 has the sequence CASSPRPGEVAEAFF. The bases read TGTGCCAGCTCACCCCGTCCAGGGGAGGTAGCTGAAGCTTTCTTT.